Listed below are T cell receptor beta chains from one sample, sequenced in a study of TIL therapy for anti-PD-1-resistant metastatic lung cancer. This table comes from immunoSEQ multiplex PCR, and its TCRdb copy is limited to in-frame clones, with some not included. Counted here are 50,000 to 70,000 clones, approximately 69% occurring once; the ten biggest clones make up roughly 7.2%. The specimen was blood, collected at baseline. The receptors stem from a person aged 25 to 80 with non-small cell lung cancer. Each CDR3 is given with its conserved first and last residue. The order of the fields is V gene, clone size, D gene, J gene, CDR3 DNA, CDR3 protein. The D gene is left open where the match is weak. Rows may omit the clone size; those that give it use once, few, many or a size class.

V: TRBV2
size: .
D: .
J: TRBJ1-1
DNA: TGTGCCAGCAGTAGTGAACGGGAGACTGAAGCTTTCTTT
CDR3: CASSSERETEAFF

V: TRBV5-1
size: .
D: .
J: TRBJ2-7
DNA: TGCGCCAGCAGCTTGGCCGCGGGTGGATTCTACGAGCAGTACTTC
CDR3: CASSLAAGGFYEQYF

V: TRBV1
size: .
D: .
J: TRBJ2-5
DNA: TGCACCAGCAGCCAAGATAGCCTAGCGGGGGGTGGGGAGACCCAGTACTTC
CDR3: CTSSQDSLAGGGETQYF

V: TRBV11-1
size: few
D: .
J: TRBJ2-2
DNA: TGTGCCAGCAGCCGCTTGGGGGTCGGGGAGCTGTTTTTT
CDR3: CASSRLGVGELFF

V: TRBV14
size: .
D: .
J: TRBJ1-2
DNA: TGTGCCAGCAGCCCGACAGGAGCAGGATGGAAGGGTGGCTACACCTTC
CDR3: CASSPTGAGWKGGYTF

V: TRBV5-1
size: few
D: TRBD1
J: TRBJ1-2
DNA: TGCGCCAGCAGCGCGGGGGGACAGGTGAATGGCTACACCTTC
CDR3: CASSAGGQVNGYTF

V: TRBV30
size: few
D: .
J: TRBJ1-1
DNA: TGTGCCTGGAGTGTAGTTGGGAACACTGAAGCTTTCTTT
CDR3: CAWSVVGNTEAFF

V: TRBV5-6
size: .
D: .
J: TRBJ1-1
DNA: TGTGCCAGCAGCTTCTCTCTAAGGAACACTGAAGCTTTCTTT
CDR3: CASSFSLRNTEAFF

V: TRBV5-8
size: .
D: .
J: TRBJ2-3
DNA: TGTGCCAGCAGAGACGGGGACACCCAGGGTCCAGATACGCAGTATTTT
CDR3: CASRDGDTQGPDTQYF

V: TRBV27
size: .
D: TRBD1
J: TRBJ2-7
DNA: TGTGCCAGCAGTCTTGGGACAGGGGAGCAGTACTTC
CDR3: CASSLGTGEQYF

V: TRBV7-3
size: .
D: TRBD1
J: TRBJ2-1
DNA: TGTGCCAGCAGCATAGGACAGGGGTTTTACAATGAGCAGTTCTTC
CDR3: CASSIGQGFYNEQFF

V: TRBV11-2
size: .
D: .
J: TRBJ2-1
DNA: TGTGCCAGCAGCCCGAGCGGTACCTACAATGAGCAGTTCTTC
CDR3: CASSPSGTYNEQFF

V: TRBV30
size: few
D: .
J: TRBJ1-1
DNA: TGTGCCTGGAGTCGGGGGGGCACTGAAGCTTTCTTT
CDR3: CAWSRGGTEAFF

V: TRBV19
size: .
D: .
J: TRBJ2-7
DNA: TGTGCCAGTAGCCTAGCCGGGGCCCGGGTCTACGAGCAGTACTTC
CDR3: CASSLAGARVYEQYF

V: TRBV5-1
size: .
D: .
J: TRBJ2-5
DNA: TGCGCCAGCGCCCGGACGTTCCAAGAGACCCAGTACTTC
CDR3: CASARTFQETQYF

V: TRBV19
size: .
D: TRBD1
J: TRBJ2-1
DNA: TGTGCCAGTAGTCTCCAGGGGGCTGGCTACAATGAGCAGTTCTTC
CDR3: CASSLQGAGYNEQFF

V: TRBV9
size: once
D: .
J: TRBJ1-2
DNA: TGTGCCAGCAGCGTAGTGGGGGGCTCTGGCTACACCTTC
CDR3: CASSVVGGSGYTF

V: TRBV7-9
size: .
D: TRBD1
J: TRBJ1-2
DNA: TGTGCCAGCAGCATAGGACAGGGATTCGAAGTCTATGGCTACACCTTC
CDR3: CASSIGQGFEVYGYTF

V: TRBV6-1
size: few
D: .
J: TRBJ2-1
DNA: TGTGCCAGCAGCGGGAGTTGGACCTACAATGAGCAGTTCTTC
CDR3: CASSGSWTYNEQFF

V: TRBV27
size: .
D: .
J: TRBJ2-1
DNA: TGTGCCAGCAGTCCGACGCGGCAGCGTCCGTTGAATGAGCAGTTCTTC
CDR3: CASSPTRQRPLNEQFF

V: TRBV25-1
size: few
D: .
J: TRBJ2-7
DNA: TGTGCCAGCAGTGAATCCGGACAAGACTCAGTATACTTC
CDR3: CASSESGQDSVYF

V: TRBV4-1
size: .
D: .
J: TRBJ2-7
DNA: TGCGCCAGCAGCCAAGATCTGAGGGTTGGAAAGTACTTC
CDR3: CASSQDLRVGKYF

V: TRBV29-1
size: few
D: .
J: TRBJ2-3
DNA: TGCAGCGTTGAGGCCAGCACAGATACGCAGTATTTT
CDR3: CSVEASTDTQYF

V: TRBV11-2
size: .
D: .
J: TRBJ2-1
DNA: TGTGCCAGCAGCCCGCCCCCCTTGGGATCCATAGAGCAGTTCTTC
CDR3: CASSPPPLGSIEQFF

V: TRBV6-6
size: .
D: TRBD2
J: TRBJ2-7
DNA: TGTGCCAGCAGCACCCTAGCGGGAGACACCTACGAGCAGTACTTC
CDR3: CASSTLAGDTYEQYF

V: TRBV6-5
size: .
D: .
J: TRBJ1-2
DNA: TGTGCCAGCAGTTACAGGGTGGACTATGGCTACACCTTC
CDR3: CASSYRVDYGYTF

V: TRBV6-1
size: .
D: .
J: TRBJ1-1
DNA: TGTGCCAGCAGTCTAAGGGGCAGAATGAACACTGAAGCTTTCTTT
CDR3: CASSLRGRMNTEAFF

V: TRBV6-5
size: .
D: .
J: TRBJ2-6
DNA: TGTGCCAGCCAATACCACGGGACTGGGGCCAACGTCCTGACTTTC
CDR3: CASQYHGTGANVLTF

V: TRBV7-2
size: .
D: .
J: TRBJ2-2
DNA: TGTGCCAGCAGCTTAGTACGGCAGACCGGGGAGCTGTTTTTT
CDR3: CASSLVRQTGELFF

V: TRBV6-1
size: .
D: TRBD1
J: TRBJ2-5
DNA: TGTGCCAGCAGCGGGACAGGATACCAAGAGACCCAGTACTTC
CDR3: CASSGTGYQETQYF

V: TRBV27
size: .
D: .
J: TRBJ2-3
DNA: TGTGCCAGCAGCCCGAGCGGTAGCACAGATACGCAGTATTTT
CDR3: CASSPSGSTDTQYF

V: TRBV5-1
size: .
D: TRBD1
J: TRBJ1-2
DNA: TGCGCCAGCAGAGGACAGGACGGAGGAGGCTACACCTTC
CDR3: CASRGQDGGGYTF

V: TRBV28
size: .
D: .
J: TRBJ1-4
DNA: TGTGCCAGCAGTTTATTTGGACAAACGGCTAATGAAAAACTGTTTTTT
CDR3: CASSLFGQTANEKLFF

V: TRBV7-3
size: .
D: .
J: TRBJ2-1
DNA: TGTGCCAGCAGCTTAGGCTCCTACAATGAGCAGTTCTTC
CDR3: CASSLGSYNEQFF

V: TRBV6-4
size: .
D: TRBD2
J: TRBJ2-7
DNA: TGTGCCAGCAGTGCCCTATTAGCGGGGGCCTACGAGCAGTACTTC
CDR3: CASSALLAGAYEQYF

V: TRBV10-3
size: .
D: .
J: TRBJ2-5
DNA: TGTGCCATCAGTGAGTCTCGAGAGATGTTGCAGACCCAGTACTTC
CDR3: CAISESREMLQTQYF

V: TRBV5-1
size: .
D: .
J: TRBJ2-7
DNA: TGCGCCAGCAGCTCGTCGGAGGGGGGAGCTTTTTCCTACGAGCAGTACTTC
CDR3: CASSSSEGGAFSYEQYF

V: TRBV7-8
size: .
D: .
J: TRBJ2-7
DNA: TGTGCCAGCAGCTTAGCGGTTAGGGTAGCGGCCTACGAGCAGTACTTC
CDR3: CASSLAVRVAAYEQYF

V: TRBV7-8
size: .
D: .
J: TRBJ2-7
DNA: TGTGCCAGCAGCTGGACGGTATTTTACGAGCAGTACTTC
CDR3: CASSWTVFYEQYF

V: TRBV29-1
size: .
D: .
J: TRBJ2-5
DNA: TGCAGCGTTTCCCTAACGGAGACCCAGTACTTC
CDR3: CSVSLTETQYF

V: TRBV28
size: .
D: TRBD1
J: TRBJ1-1
DNA: TGTGCCAGCAGTCCGGGACAGGGACCGAACACTGAAGCTTTCTTT
CDR3: CASSPGQGPNTEAFF